This T cell receptor (beta chain) originates from a study of T cell repertoires in cytomegalovirus infection. Study-wide context: A matching HLA type, together with CMV infection, was signaled by public TCR beta signatures.

Points from the study as a whole: People with CMV and the relevant HLA were identified by cumulative public TCR beta family frequency. Across the ex vivo response, the dominant clonotypes were HLA-C-restricted CMV-specific TCR beta clonotypes.

Germline CDR1 SGHTA, CDR2 FQGNSA. The ends were cut back, 5 bases at V and 10 bases at J, with 9 bases in the middle. The CDR3 is made up of 12 amino acids. TCRdb independently ran MiXCR on the reads; one entry per CDR3 protein. The sample records some 600,000 distinct CDR3 sequences, roughly 26% being singletons. This clonotype was detected many times. Its antigen remains unknown. Sequenced sample: CD8+ T cells from PBMCs. J is TRBJ1-6 and V is TRBV7-2; D ambiguous. The clonotype originates from a human donor in good health (CMV status not recorded). Some clones in this sample may be carry-over from other donors' samples. The CDR3 here is CASSLTVSPLHF. CDR3 nucleotide sequence: TGTGCCAGCAGCCTCACAGTCTCACCCCTCCACTTT.